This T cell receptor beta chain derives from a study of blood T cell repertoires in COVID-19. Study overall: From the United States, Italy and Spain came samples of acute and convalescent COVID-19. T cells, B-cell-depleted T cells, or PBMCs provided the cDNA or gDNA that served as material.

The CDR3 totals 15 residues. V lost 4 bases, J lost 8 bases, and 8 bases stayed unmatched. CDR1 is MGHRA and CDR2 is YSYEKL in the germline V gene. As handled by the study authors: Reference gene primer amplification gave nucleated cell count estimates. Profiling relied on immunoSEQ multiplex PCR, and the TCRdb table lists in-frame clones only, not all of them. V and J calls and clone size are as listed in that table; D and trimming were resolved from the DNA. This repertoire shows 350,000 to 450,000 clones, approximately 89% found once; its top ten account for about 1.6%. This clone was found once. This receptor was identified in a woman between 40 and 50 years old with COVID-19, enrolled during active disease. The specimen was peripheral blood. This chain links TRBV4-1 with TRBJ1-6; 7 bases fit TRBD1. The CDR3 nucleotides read TGCGCCAGCAGCCGTAATGAGGGGGCGGATTCACCCCTCCACTTT. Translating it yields CASSRNEGADSPLHF.